The sample holds a few counts of the clone carrying this TCR beta chain. Its antigen is as yet unknown. Primers used in a second PCR of roughly 6 to 11 cycles were a sample-barcoded 5' primer and a J-beta primer mix. TCRdb recomputed calls from the 5' RACE reads with MiXCR, one row per CDR3 protein. The profile shows about 1.8 million distinct CDR3 sequences, roughly 50% of them singletons. The CDR3 runs 14 residues. Germline values: CDR1 MGHDK, CDR2 SYGVNS. The germline V and J ends were trimmed by 0 bases and 1 base, with 6 bases remaining between them. This specimen comes from a study of blood T cells in healthy people across ages. Whole-study findings and limits: Naive T cell percentage and TCR beta diversity correlated strongly.

V and J are TRBV25-1 and TRBJ1-2; D not resolved. This TCR derives from a woman in her forties in good health. The sequenced sample was blood. CDR3 residues: CASSEYNRNYGYTF. Written as DNA, the CDR3 is TGTGCCAGCAGTGAATATAATCGTAACTATGGCTACACCTTC.